The 13 T cell receptor beta chains below were found in one sample sequenced in a study of patients and donors after allogeneic stem cell transplantation. TCRdb independently ran MiXCR on the RT-PCR reads; one entry per CDR3 protein. The sample yields 800,000 to 1,000,000 distinct CDR3 sequences, around 17% seen once. Sequencing was performed on blood, either unsorted or a sorted T cell fraction (not recorded which). The receptor source for this set is a human donor who was either an allogeneic HSCT recipient or a stem cell or donor lymphocyte infusion donor (not recorded which). It is not recorded whose cells these are; they may come from a transplant donor.

This clonotype turned up a few times. V gene TRBV20-1 combines with J gene TRBJ2-4; the D gene could be TRBD1 or TRBD2 (5 bases each). The germline gives CDR1 DFQATT, CDR2 SNEGSKA (reference sequence). CDR3 length: 15 residues. V was cut by 6 bases and J by 9 bases, with 24 bases left in between. As DNA, the CDR3 is TGCAGTGCCTCTATGGACGGACCTAGCCAGGGCATTCAGTACTTC. This encodes CSASMDGPSQGIQYF.

The rearrangement links TRBV10-3 to TRBJ1-1; 7 bases agree with TRBD1. The CDR3 has 14 residues. Germline trimming cut 3 bases from V and 1 base from J; bases unmatched to any gene: 2. Germline V lookup: CDR1 ENHRY, CDR2 SYGVKD. In DNA form, the CDR3 reads TGTGCCATCAGTGACAACAGGGGGAACACTGAAGCTTTCTTT. Its translation is CAISDNRGNTEAFF.

The chain uses TRBV4-3 and TRBJ2-5; 7 bases are shared with TRBD1. CDR3 size: 15 residues. The ends lost 1 base at V and 4 bases at J; junction bases unmatched: 6. Germline V gene lookup returns CDR1 LGHNA and CDR2 YSLEER. CDR3 residues: CASSQGTGARETQYF. The DNA of the CDR3 is TGCGCCAGCAGCCAAGGAACAGGGGCCAGAGAGACCCAGTACTTC.

There are many counts of this clonotype. V is TRBV20-1 and J is TRBJ2-2; 7 nucleotides match TRBD1. This CDR3 is built from 15 residues. Losses at the gene ends were 5 bases for V and 0 bases for J; bases not matched to a gene: 6. In germline, CDR1 is DFQATT, CDR2 SNEGSKA (reference sequence). The DNA of the CDR3 is TGCAGTGCTTCCAGGGGGACAGCGAACACCGGGGAGCTGTTTTTT. Translation: CSASRGTANTGELFF.

The rearrangement joins TRBV3-1 to TRBJ2-1; TRBD1 might be the D (6 bases). Germline CDR1 and CDR2: LGHDT and YNNKEL (reference sequence). The CDR3 length is 18 residues. V gave up 6 bases and J gave up 0 bases, with 21 bases separating them. In nucleotides, the CDR3 is TGTGCCAGCAGTCGATCCAAAGTGGGGGCGATCTCCTACAATGAGCAGTTCTTC. Its translation is CASSRSKVGAISYNEQFF.

The chain employs TRBV20-1 and TRBJ1-2, with D possibly TRBD1 on 6 matching bases. The CDR3 spans 16 residues. Germline CDR1 and CDR2: DFQATT and SNEGSKA (reference sequence). Trimming left V 0 bases short and J 8 bases short, with 22 bases between. The CDR3 coding sequence is TGCAGTGCTAGAGATGCTGACAGGACCGCAGAGGGAGGCTACACCTTC. Amino acids: CSARDADRTAEGGYTF.

This clonotype has more than one count but fewer than ten. V gene TRBV20-1 combines with J gene TRBJ2-3, with 12 positions matching TRBD2. This CDR3 comprises 18 residues. Trimming removed 5 bases from V and 1 base from J; junction bases left unmatched: 13. CDR1 is DFQATT, CDR2 SNEGSKA, per germline (reference sequence). CDR3 coding DNA: TGCAGTGCTGCTCCTGGGCTAGCGGGGGGGGGTGGCACAGATACGCAGTATTTT. Translated: CSAAPGLAGGGGTDTQYF.

This clonotype was seen a handful of times. The rearrangement links TRBV4-3 to TRBJ2-7; 11 bases are shared with TRBD2. CDR1 and CDR2 (germline): LGHNA, YSLEER. V dropped 3 bases and J dropped 0; count of bases not matched to a gene: 7. The CDR3 sequence is 17 residues long. The CDR3 sequence is CASSHLFSGGASYEQYF. CDR3 sequence (DNA): TGCGCCAGCAGCCACCTCTTTAGCGGGGGGGCCTCCTACGAGCAGTACTTC.

This clonotype was observed a few times. The chain is built from TRBV7-2 and TRBJ2-3, with 9 positions matching TRBD2. Germline V gene sequence: CDR1 SGHTA, CDR2 FQGNSA. V shed 5 bases, J shed 1 base, and the junction held 4 bases outside the gene matches. The CDR3 has 15 amino acids. In nucleotides, the CDR3 is TGTGCCAGCAGCCACGCTAGCGGGGGCACAGATACGCAGTATTTT. It translates to CASSHASGGTDTQYF.

This clonotype was counted between two and nine times. The chain employs TRBV7-6 and TRBJ1-2; D not resolved. The V end lost 1 base, the J end lost 7 bases, and 13 bases lay between the germline ends. This CDR3 comprises 14 residues. Germline assignment: CDR1 SGHVS and CDR2 FNYEAQ. The CDR3 bases are TGTGCCAGCAGCTTAGGGCCGGGTGTAGGTGGCTACACCTTC. The encoded protein is CASSLGPGVGGYTF.

The rearrangement joins TRBV11-2 to TRBJ2-5; tentatively, D is TRBD2 (5 bases). The CDR3 extends over 15 amino acids. Germline V gene sequence: CDR1 SGHAT, CDR2 FQNNGV. Trimming removed 2 bases from V and 5 bases from J, with 15 bases in between. CDR3 sequence: CASSLRRGRRETQYF. In DNA, the CDR3 is TGTGCCAGCAGCTTAAGAAGAGGGCGTCGGGAGACCCAGTACTTC.

The chain is built from TRBV20-1 and TRBJ1-6; D is unresolved. V lost 3 bases and J lost 5, with 11 bases in between. This CDR3 contains 14 residues. Germline V gives CDR1 DFQATT, CDR2 SNEGSKA (reference sequence). The CDR3 protein is CSASGHSDNSPLHF. CDR3 nucleotides: TGCAGTGCTAGCGGGCATTCCGATAATTCACCCCTCCACTTT.

The rearrangement uses TRBV7-6 and TRBJ2-1; either TRBD1 or TRBD2 may fit D (5 bases each). The length of the CDR3 is 17 residues. Trimming took off 1 base at V and 0 bases at J, with 13 bases between the two ends. Germline V gives CDR1 SGHVS, CDR2 FNYEAQ. CDR3 DNA: TGTGCCAGCAGCTTAGGAGTGAGGGGCATCTCCTACAATGAGCAGTTCTTC. This gives the protein CASSLGVRGISYNEQFF.